A single sample gave rise to the 28 T cell receptor beta chains below, sequenced in a study of blood T cells in healthy people across ages. A second PCR of 7 to 11 cycles used a sample-barcoded 5' primer and a J-beta primer mix. MiXCR was run by TCRdb on the 5' RACE reads, yielding one entry per CDR3 protein. The sample lists approximately 600,000 distinct CDR3 sequences; 45% to 65% were seen once. Sequencing was carried out using blood. These receptors all stem from a man aged 55 to 69 in good health.

Comment on this clonotype: A clone one base away is much larger, so this may be a read error. The chain combines TRBV7-8 with TRBJ2-5, with D possibly TRBD1 on 5 matching bases. The length of the CDR3 is 13 residues. Germline V gives CDR1 SGHVS, CDR2 FQNEAQ. The V end was cut by 1 base, the J end by 3 bases, with 6 bases between. CDR3 in amino acids: CASSLDRKETQYF. CDR3 coding DNA: TGTGCCAGCAGCTTAGACAGGAAAGAGACCCAGTACTTC. Together with reference TRBV7-8 and TRBJ2-5, the CDR3 gives the full variable domain: GAGVSQSPRYKVAKRGQDVALRCDPISGHVSLFWYQQALGQGPEFLTYFQNEAQLDKSGLPSDRFFAERPEGSVSTLKIQRTQQEDSAVYLCASSLDRKETQYFGPGTRLLVL.

The chain links TRBV20-1 to TRBJ2-1; D remains unclear. The CDR3 covers 14 residues. Germline loops: CDR1 DFQATT, CDR2 SNEGSKA (reference sequence). V lost 4 bases, J lost 0 bases, and 10 bases lay in between. CDR3 amino acids: CSATSSPSYNEQFF. CDR3 sequence (DNA): TGCAGTGCTACATCCTCTCCCTCCTACAATGAGCAGTTCTTC.

The chain links TRBV2 to TRBJ1-1; D gene uncertain. V was clipped by 2 bases and J by 4 bases, with 14 bases between them. Germline lookup yields CDR1 SNHLY and CDR2 FYNNEI. The CDR3 length is 15 residues. CDR3 residues: CASSEMARAGTEAFF. The CDR3 DNA follows: TGTGCCAGCAGTGAAATGGCCCGGGCCGGCACTGAAGCTTTCTTT. The full variable domain, its missing parts supplied by reference TRBV2 and TRBJ1-1, is EPEVTQTPSHQVTQMGQEVILRCVPISNHLYFYWYRQILGQKVEFLVSFYNNEISEKSEIFDDQFSVERPDGSNFTLKIRSTKLEDSAMYFCASSEMARAGTEAFFGQGTRLTVV.

The rearrangement joins TRBV5-1 to TRBJ1-2, with 9 bases that match TRBD1. V lost 3 bases, J lost 2 bases, and 5 bases stayed unmatched. This CDR3 comprises 15 residues. CDR1 SGHRS and CDR2 YFSETQ come from the germline V gene. Here the CDR3 reads CASSSGDRDNYGYTF. CDR3 coding DNA: TGCGCCAGCAGCTCCGGGGACAGGGACAACTATGGCTACACCTTC.

DNA of the CDR3: TGTGCCAGCAGTCCCCCAGGGGAATATGAAAAACTGTTTTTT. Amino acid sequence: CASSPPGEYEKLFF. The rearrangement links TRBV28 to TRBJ1-4, with D possibly being TRBD1 (6 bases). The V and J ends lost 5 bases and 6 bases respectively, with 13 bases between them. The germline gives CDR1 MDHEN, CDR2 SYDVKM. There are 14 residues in the CDR3.

This clonotype was counted a single time. This sequence joins TRBV10-3 and TRBJ2-3; 12 bases agree with TRBD2. The CDR3 length is 20 residues. V lost 3 bases and J lost 4; bases outside the gene matches: 17. The V gene's germline CDR1 is ENHRY and CDR2 SYGVKD. The CDR3 nucleotides read TGTGCCATCAGTGACTCGGTGACTAGCGGGGGCCCCCGGGTCCCAGATACGCAGTATTTT. This codes for CAISDSVTSGGPRVPDTQYF.

The chain uses TRBV27 and TRBJ1-2; D not certain. Germline V gene sequence: CDR1 MNHEY, CDR2 SMNVEV (reference sequence). This CDR3 is built from 14 residues. The ends were cut back, 5 bases at V and 2 bases at J, with 12 bases in the middle. DNA for the CDR3: TGTGCCAGCAGTACCAATCCGGGAAACTATGGCTACACCTTC. Protein sequence: CASSTNPGNYGYTF.

The V gene is TRBV24-1, the J gene TRBJ2-1, with no clear D. CDR1 KGHDR and CDR2 SFDVKD come from the germline V gene. This CDR3 is 14 amino acids long. The V and J ends lost 4 bases and 4 bases respectively, with 10 bases between them. The CDR3 DNA reads TGTGCCACCAGTGACCCTGGACGGTACAATGAGCAGTTCTTC. This sequence encodes CATSDPGRYNEQFF.

The rearrangement uses TRBV7-8 and TRBJ1-5; TRBD1 matches at 8 bases. The CDR3 has 18 amino acids. V shed 2 bases, J shed 3 bases, and the junction held 12 bases outside the gene matches. Germline lookup yields CDR1 SGHVS and CDR2 FQNEAQ. The DNA for the CDR3 is TGTGCCAGCAGCTTAACGTCTTCCGGGACAGGCTCCAATCAGCCCCAGCATTTT. Encoded protein: CASSLTSSGTGSNQPQHF.

This chain links TRBV5-4 with TRBJ2-5; TRBD1 aligns across 7 bases. The J call could be wrong; TRBJ2-7 is a better fit for the DNA end. Germline V gene lookup returns CDR1 SGHNT and CDR2 YYREEE (reference sequence). The CDR3 extends over 14 amino acids. The CDR3 protein is CASSFRGSANEQYF. CDR3 sequence (DNA): TGTGCCAGCAGCTTCAGGGGGTCTGCGAACGAGCAGTACTTC.

The chain employs TRBV11-2 and TRBJ2-1, with 8 bases that match TRBD2. In germline, CDR1 is SGHAT, CDR2 FQNNGV. J gave up 4 bases and V 4 bases, and 12 bases lay outside the gene matches. The CDR3 is made up of 17 amino acids. CDR3 region: CASSSTGGGPRYNEQFF. The CDR3 bases are TGTGCCAGCAGCTCAACCGGCGGGGGGCCTCGGTACAATGAGCAGTTCTTC.

The chain joins TRBV5-1 to TRBJ2-7, with 11 bases that match TRBD2. V lost 9 bases to trimming and J lost 2 bases; unmatched junction nucleotides: 10. The CDR3 is made up of 15 amino acids. Germline V gene sequence: CDR1 SGHRS, CDR2 YFSETQ. The CDR3: CANETSGAKTYEQYF. CDR3 nucleotides: TGCGCCAACGAGACTAGCGGGGCCAAGACCTACGAGCAGTACTTC.

The chain uses TRBV27 and TRBJ2-3, with D perhaps matching TRBD1 (6 bases). The V end lost 6 bases, the J end lost 1 base, and 11 bases lay between the germline ends. CDR3 length: 14 amino acids. Germline CDR1 MNHEY, CDR2 SMNVEV (reference sequence). The CDR3 region is CASRGWGRTDTQYF. DNA for the CDR3: TGTGCCAGCAGGGGGTGGGGGCGCACAGATACGCAGTATTTT.

The V gene is TRBV9, the J gene TRBJ1-6; D remains ambiguous. Germline assignment: CDR1 SGDLS and CDR2 YYNGEE. Trimming removed 3 bases from V and 9 bases from J, with 13 bases in between. The length of the CDR3 is 14 residues. The CDR3 region is CASSEREGGSPLHF. The CDR3 coding sequence is TGTGCCAGCAGCGAAAGGGAGGGAGGTTCACCCCTCCACTTT.

This clonotype showed up just a few times. V is TRBV2 and J is TRBJ2-5; tentative D call: TRBD2 (6 bases). The V and J ends lost 4 bases and 7 bases respectively, with 16 bases between them. The CDR3 runs 14 residues. From germline, CDR1 is SNHLY and CDR2 FYNNEI. The DNA for the CDR3 is TGTGCCAGCAGTGGGGACTCCTGGCGGGGGACCCAGTACTTC. Translation gives CASSGDSWRGTQYF.

The chain has TRBV3-1 and TRBJ2-1, with a tentative D call TRBD2 (9 bases). CDR3 length: 16 amino acids. The germline V gene has CDR1 LGHDT and CDR2 YNNKEL (reference sequence). V was trimmed by 6 bases and J by 3 bases, leaving 18 bases between them. The CDR3 reads CASSQGAGGIYNEQFF. The CDR3 nucleotides are TGTGCCAGCAGTCAGGGGGCGGGGGGGATCTACAATGAGCAGTTCTTC.

For this clonotype: The junction departs from germline at one end; a sequencing error may be responsible. The gene calls are TRBV18 and TRBJ2-7; 8 bases are shared with TRBD1. From germline, CDR1 is KGHSH and CDR2 LQKENI. The CDR3 covers 16 residues. The CDR3 nucleotides are TGTGCCGGCTCACCACCGAGGGGACAGGTCTCCTACGAGCAGTACTTC. Amino acids: CAGSPPRGQVSYEQYF.

The rearrangement links TRBV7-9 to TRBJ2-1, with 8 bases identical to TRBD1. Germline CDR1 SEHNR, CDR2 FQNEAQ (reference sequence). V was pared by 4 bases and J by 5 bases, with 7 bases of the junction left unmatched. This CDR3 region has 15 residues. CDR3 DNA sequence: TGTGCCAGCAGCTCACAGGGACAGGCCCACAATGAGCAGTTCTTC. Its protein is CASSSQGQAHNEQFF.

This clonotype was recorded a few times. The chain has TRBV29-1 and TRBJ2-7, with 9 bases matching TRBD1. Per germline, CDR1 SQVTM and CDR2 ANQGSEA. Trimming took 4 bases from V and 4 from J; bases not matched to a gene: 5. The CDR3 spans 13 residues. CDR3 residues: CSVGGTGRYEQYF. The CDR3 DNA reads TGCAGCGTTGGCGGGACAGGGAGGTACGAGCAGTACTTC.

This clonotype has a handful of counts. This chain uses TRBV27 with TRBJ2-1; TRBD2 is a possible D gene (5 bases). CDR1 is MNHEY, CDR2 SMNVEV, per germline (reference sequence). This CDR3 is built from 12 residues. Trimming stripped 7 bases from V and 7 bases from J, with 11 bases between. DNA for the CDR3: TGTGCCAGCAAGGTGGGCGGGAATGAGCAGTTCTTC. It encodes CASKVGGNEQFF.

This chain joins TRBV9 and TRBJ2-5; 9 nucleotides align to TRBD2. V dropped 3 bases and J dropped 5; count of bases not matched to a gene: 5. The CDR3 covers 14 residues. Per the germline V gene, CDR1 is SGDLS and CDR2 is YYNGEE. DNA of the CDR3: TGTGCCAGCAGCGCCGGGACTAGCAGCGAGACCCAGTACTTC. This gives the protein CASSAGTSSETQYF. The whole variable domain, remainder taken from reference TRBV9 and TRBJ2-5, is DSGVTQTPKHLITATGQRVTLRCSPRSGDLSVYWYQQSLDQGLQFLIQYYNGEERAKGNILERFSAQQFPDLHSELNLSSLELGDSALYFCASSAGTSSETQYFGPGTRLLVL.

The chain carries TRBV10-3 and TRBJ2-4; 9 nucleotides line up with TRBD1. The CDR3 is 14 amino acids. Trimming took 11 bases from V and 13 from J; bases not matched to a gene: 18. Germline lookup yields CDR1 ENHRY and CDR2 SYGVKD. CDR3 in amino acids: CASRWDRVSYKQYF. Written as DNA, the CDR3 is TGTGCCTCTAGGTGGGACAGGGTCTCCTACAAGCAGTACTTC.

CDR3 residues: CSALAGDTDTQYF. The CDR3 DNA follows: TGCAGTGCTCTAGCGGGGGACACAGATACGCAGTATTTT. This chain connects TRBV20-1 to TRBJ2-3; TRBD2 agrees at 10 bases. The V gene's germline CDR1 is DFQATT and CDR2 SNEGSKA (reference sequence). The CDR3 consists of 13 residues. Trimming removed 5 bases from V and 2 bases from J; junction bases left unmatched: 1.

The chain carries TRBV20-1 and TRBJ2-5; 9 bases map to TRBD1. CDR3 length: 14 residues. V lost 0 bases and J lost 11; bases outside the gene matches: 10. Germline CDR1 is DFQATT and CDR2 is SNEGSKA (reference sequence). The CDR3 bases are TGCAGTGCTAGAGACGGGACAGGGCTTAGGGAGCAGTACTTC. Protein product: CSARDGTGLREQYF.

This clonotype is a singleton in its sample. This sequence joins TRBV20-1 and TRBJ2-7, with 9 bases fitting TRBD1. Per germline, CDR1 DFQATT and CDR2 SNEGSKA (reference sequence). The CDR3 is 13 amino acids. V shed 3 bases, J shed 6 bases, and the junction held 6 bases outside the gene matches. The CDR3 coding sequence is TGCAGTGCTAGCCGGACAGGGGTTAGCGAGCAGTACTTC. Translated: CSASRTGVSEQYF.

The chain is built from TRBV20-1 and TRBJ1-4, with a tentative D call TRBD1 (5 bases). The CDR3 consists of 13 residues. The ends were cut back, 5 bases at V and 8 bases at J, with 15 bases in the middle. Germline V gene sequence: CDR1 DFQATT, CDR2 SNEGSKA (reference sequence). CDR3 in DNA: TGCAGTGCTCCCCCGCAGGGAGGAGAAAAACTGTTTTTT. It codes for CSAPPQGGEKLFF.

The V call is TRBV28, the J call TRBJ2-1; D may be TRBD1 or TRBD2 (5 bases each). Trimming cost V 2 bases and J 8 bases, with 13 bases left between them. The V gene's germline CDR1 is MDHEN and CDR2 SYDVKM. The CDR3 is 14 residues long. The CDR3 nucleotides read TGTGCCAGCAGTTTAACAGGAGGCTCAGATGAGCAGTTCTTC. This gives the protein CASSLTGGSDEQFF.

The chain is built from TRBV6-1 and TRBJ2-5; 9 nucleotides match TRBD1. The J call may be faulty, since TRBJ2-7 better matches the DNA end. This CDR3 spans 14 amino acids. Germline V gives CDR1 MNHNS, CDR2 SASEGT. The CDR3 here is CASSRPGQGSEQYF. For the CDR3, the DNA is TGTGCCAGCAGTCGACCGGGACAGGGAAGCGAGCAGTACTTC.